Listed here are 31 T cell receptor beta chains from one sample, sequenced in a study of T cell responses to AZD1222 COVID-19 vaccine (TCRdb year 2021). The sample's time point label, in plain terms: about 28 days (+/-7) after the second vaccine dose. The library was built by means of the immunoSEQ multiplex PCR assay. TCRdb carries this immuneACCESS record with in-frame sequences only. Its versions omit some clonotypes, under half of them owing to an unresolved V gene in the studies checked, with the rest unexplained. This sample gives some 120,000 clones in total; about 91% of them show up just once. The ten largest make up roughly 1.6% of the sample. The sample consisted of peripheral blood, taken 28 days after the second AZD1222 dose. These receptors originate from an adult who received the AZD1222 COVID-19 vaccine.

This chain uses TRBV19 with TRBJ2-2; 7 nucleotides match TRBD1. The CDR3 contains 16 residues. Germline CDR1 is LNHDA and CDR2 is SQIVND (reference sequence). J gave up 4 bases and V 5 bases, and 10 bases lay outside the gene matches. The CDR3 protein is CASSVRQGSSTGELFF. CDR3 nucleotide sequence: TGTGCCAGTAGTGTTAGACAGGGTTCGAGCACCGGGGAGCTGTTTTTT.

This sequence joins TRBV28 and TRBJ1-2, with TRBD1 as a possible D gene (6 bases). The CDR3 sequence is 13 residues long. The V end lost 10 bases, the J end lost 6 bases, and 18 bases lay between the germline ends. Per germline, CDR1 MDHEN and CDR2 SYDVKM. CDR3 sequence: CATLEGGANGYTF. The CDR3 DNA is TGTGCCACCCTAGAGGGGGGGGCGAATGGCTACACCTTC.

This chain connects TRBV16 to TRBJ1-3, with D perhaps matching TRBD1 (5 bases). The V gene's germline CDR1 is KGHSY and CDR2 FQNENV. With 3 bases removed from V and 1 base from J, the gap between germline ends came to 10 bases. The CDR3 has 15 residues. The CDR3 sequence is CASSQDTASGNTIYF. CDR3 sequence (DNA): TGTGCCAGCAGCCAGGACACGGCTTCTGGAAACACCATATATTTT.

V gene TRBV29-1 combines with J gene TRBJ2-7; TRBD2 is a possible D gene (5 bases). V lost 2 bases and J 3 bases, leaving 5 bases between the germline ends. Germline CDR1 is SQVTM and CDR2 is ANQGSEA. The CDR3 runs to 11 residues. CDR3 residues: CSVERGYEQYF. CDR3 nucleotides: TGCAGCGTTGAACGGGGCTACGAGCAGTACTTC.

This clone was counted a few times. The CDR3 coding sequence is TGCGCCAGCAGTGAAAGGGGGGACACTGAAGCTTTCTTT. Residues: CASSERGDTEAFF. This sequence joins TRBV10-1 and TRBJ1-1, with D maybe TRBD1 (6 bases). Trimming cost V 3 bases and J 3 bases, with 8 bases left between them. Per germline, CDR1 WNHNN and CDR2 SYGVQD (reference sequence). CDR3 length equals 13 residues.

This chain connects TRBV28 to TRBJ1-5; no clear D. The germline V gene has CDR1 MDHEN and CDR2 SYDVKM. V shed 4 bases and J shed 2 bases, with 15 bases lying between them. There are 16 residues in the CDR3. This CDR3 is CASSSVAGRGNQPQHF. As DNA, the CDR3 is TGTGCCAGCAGTTCGGTGGCGGGTAGGGGCAATCAGCCCCAGCATTTT.

The CDR3 region is CATSARGEQYF. The CDR3 DNA follows: TGTGCCACCAGCGCAAGAGGCGAGCAGTACTTC. The chain links TRBV27 to TRBJ2-7; D gene unclear. The CDR3 has 11 amino acids. V lost 10 bases and J 6 bases, leaving 13 bases between the germline ends. Looked up from germline, CDR1 is MNHEY and CDR2 is SMNVEV (reference sequence).

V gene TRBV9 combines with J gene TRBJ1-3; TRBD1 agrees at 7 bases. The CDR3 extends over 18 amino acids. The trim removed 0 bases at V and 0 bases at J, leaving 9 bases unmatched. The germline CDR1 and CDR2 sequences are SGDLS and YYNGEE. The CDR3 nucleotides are TGTGCCAGCAGCGTAGGGGTTGGGACAGCGTTCTCTGGAAACACCATATATTTT. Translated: CASSVGVGTAFSGNTIYF.

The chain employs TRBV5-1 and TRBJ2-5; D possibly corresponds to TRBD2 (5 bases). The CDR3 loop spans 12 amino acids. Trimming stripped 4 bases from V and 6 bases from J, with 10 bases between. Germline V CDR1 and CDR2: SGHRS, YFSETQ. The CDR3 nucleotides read TGCGCCAGCAGCCCGGGAACCCAGACCCAGTACTTC. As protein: CASSPGTQTQYF. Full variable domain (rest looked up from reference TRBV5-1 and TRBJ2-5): KAGVTQTPRYLIKTRGQQVTLSCSPISGHRSVSWYQQTPGQGLQFLFEYFSETQRNKGNFPGRFSGRQFSNSRSEMNVSTLELGDSALYLCASSPGTQTQYFGPGTRLLVL.

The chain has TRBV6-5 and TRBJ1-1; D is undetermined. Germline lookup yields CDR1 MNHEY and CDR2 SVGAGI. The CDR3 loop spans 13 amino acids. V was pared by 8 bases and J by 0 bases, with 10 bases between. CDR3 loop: CASLNEVNTEAFF. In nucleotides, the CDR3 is TGTGCCAGCTTAAATGAGGTGAACACTGAAGCTTTCTTT.

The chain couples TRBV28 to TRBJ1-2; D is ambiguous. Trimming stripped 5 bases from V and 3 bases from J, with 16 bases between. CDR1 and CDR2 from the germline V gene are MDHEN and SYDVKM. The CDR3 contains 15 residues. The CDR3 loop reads CASSPARAGYYGYTF. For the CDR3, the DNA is TGTGCCAGCAGTCCCGCCCGCGCGGGCTACTATGGCTACACCTTC.

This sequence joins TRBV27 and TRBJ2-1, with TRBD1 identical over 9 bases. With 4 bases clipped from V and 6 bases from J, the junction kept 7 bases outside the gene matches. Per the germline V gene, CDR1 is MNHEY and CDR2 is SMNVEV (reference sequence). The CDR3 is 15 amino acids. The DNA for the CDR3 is TGTGCCAGCAGTTCCCCCGGGACAGGGAGCAATGAGCAGTTCTTC. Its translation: CASSSPGTGSNEQFF.

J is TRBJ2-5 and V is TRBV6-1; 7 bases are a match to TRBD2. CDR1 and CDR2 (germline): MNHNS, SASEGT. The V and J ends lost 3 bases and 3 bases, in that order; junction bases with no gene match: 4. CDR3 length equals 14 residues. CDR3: CASSDGGVEETQYF. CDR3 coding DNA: TGTGCCAGCAGTGATGGGGGGGTGGAAGAGACCCAGTACTTC.

CDR3 protein: CASSSRQVYSYNEQFF. The CDR3 bases are TGTGCCAGCAGCTCCCGACAGGTTTACTCCTACAATGAGCAGTTCTTC. The chain joins TRBV13 to TRBJ2-1, with D possibly being TRBD1 (6 bases). The CDR3 covers 16 residues. Germline CDR1 is PRHDT and CDR2 is FYEKMQ (reference sequence). V was clipped by 4 bases and J by 0 bases, with 13 bases between them.

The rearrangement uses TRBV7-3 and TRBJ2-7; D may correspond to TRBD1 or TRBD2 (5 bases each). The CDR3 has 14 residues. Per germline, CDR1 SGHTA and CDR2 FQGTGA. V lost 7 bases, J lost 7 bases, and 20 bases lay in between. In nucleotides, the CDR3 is TGTGCCAGCACCAAACGCCCCGGGGCCCCGGAGCAGTACTTC. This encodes CASTKRPGAPEQYF.

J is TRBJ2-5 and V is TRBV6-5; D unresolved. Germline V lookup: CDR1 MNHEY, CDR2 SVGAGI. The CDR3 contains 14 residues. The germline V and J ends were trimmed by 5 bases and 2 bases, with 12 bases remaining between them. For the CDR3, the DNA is TGTGCCAGCAGTAAATACGACGGACAAGAGACCCAGTACTTC. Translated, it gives CASSKYDGQETQYF.

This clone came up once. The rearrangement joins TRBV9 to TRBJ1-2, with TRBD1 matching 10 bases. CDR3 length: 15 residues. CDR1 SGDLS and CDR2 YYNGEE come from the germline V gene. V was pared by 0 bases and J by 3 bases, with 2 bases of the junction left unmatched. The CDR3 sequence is CASSVEGQGYYGYTF. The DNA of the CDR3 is TGTGCCAGCAGCGTAGAGGGACAGGGGTACTATGGCTACACCTTC.

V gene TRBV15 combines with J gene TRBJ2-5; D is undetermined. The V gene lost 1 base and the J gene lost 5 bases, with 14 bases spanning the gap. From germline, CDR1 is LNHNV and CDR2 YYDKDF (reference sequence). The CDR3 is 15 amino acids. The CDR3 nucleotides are TGTGCCACCAGCAGAGGCGGTGGGCTGGGGGAGACCCAGTACTTC. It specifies CATSRGGGLGETQYF.

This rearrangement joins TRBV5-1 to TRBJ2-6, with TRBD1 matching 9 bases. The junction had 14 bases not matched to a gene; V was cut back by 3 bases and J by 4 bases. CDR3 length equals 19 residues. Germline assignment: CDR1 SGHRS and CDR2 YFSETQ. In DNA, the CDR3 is TGCGCCAGCAGCTCCCCCCCTCCGGACAGGGGCTCAGGGGCCAACGTCCTGACTTTC. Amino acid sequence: CASSSPPPDRGSGANVLTF.

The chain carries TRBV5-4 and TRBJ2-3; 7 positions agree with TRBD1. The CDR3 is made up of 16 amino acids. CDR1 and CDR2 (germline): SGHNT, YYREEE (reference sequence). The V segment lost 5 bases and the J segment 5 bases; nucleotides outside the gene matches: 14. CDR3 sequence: CASRLFGRGLGDTQYF. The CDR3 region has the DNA TGTGCCAGCAGACTTTTCGGAAGGGGGCTTGGAGATACGCAGTATTTT.

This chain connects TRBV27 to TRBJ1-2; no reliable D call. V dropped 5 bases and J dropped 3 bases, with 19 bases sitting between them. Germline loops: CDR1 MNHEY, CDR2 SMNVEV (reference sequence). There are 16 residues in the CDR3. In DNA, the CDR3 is TGTGCCAGCAGTCCGTTCGATATGGAGTCTTACTATGGCTACACCTTC. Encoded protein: CASSPFDMESYYGYTF.

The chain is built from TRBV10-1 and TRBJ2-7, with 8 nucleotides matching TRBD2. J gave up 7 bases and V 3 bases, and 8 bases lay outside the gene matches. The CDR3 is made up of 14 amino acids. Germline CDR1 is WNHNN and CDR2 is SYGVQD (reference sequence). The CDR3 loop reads CASSDRAGVSEQYF. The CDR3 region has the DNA TGCGCCAGCAGTGATAGAGCGGGAGTTTCGGAGCAGTACTTC.

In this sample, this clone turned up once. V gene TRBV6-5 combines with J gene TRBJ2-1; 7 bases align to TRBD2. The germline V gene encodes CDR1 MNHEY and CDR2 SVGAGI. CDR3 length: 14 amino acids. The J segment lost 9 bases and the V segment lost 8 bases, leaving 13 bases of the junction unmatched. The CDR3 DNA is TGTGCCAGCGGTCAGTCTAGGGAGGGAGGTGAGCAGTTCTTC. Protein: CASGQSREGGEQFF.

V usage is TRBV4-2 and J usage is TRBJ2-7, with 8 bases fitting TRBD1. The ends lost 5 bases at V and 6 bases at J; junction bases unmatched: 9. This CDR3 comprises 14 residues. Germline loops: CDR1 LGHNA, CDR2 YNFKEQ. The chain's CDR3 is CASSTGTGVTEQYF. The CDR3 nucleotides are TGTGCCAGCAGCACCGGGACAGGCGTAACCGAGCAGTACTTC.

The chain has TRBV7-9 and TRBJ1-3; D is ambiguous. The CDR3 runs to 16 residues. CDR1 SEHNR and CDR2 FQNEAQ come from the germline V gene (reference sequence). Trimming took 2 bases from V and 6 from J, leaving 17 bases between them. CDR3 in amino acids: CASSLRGNAFENTIYF. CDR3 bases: TGTGCCAGCAGCTTACGGGGTAACGCTTTCGAAAACACCATATATTTT.

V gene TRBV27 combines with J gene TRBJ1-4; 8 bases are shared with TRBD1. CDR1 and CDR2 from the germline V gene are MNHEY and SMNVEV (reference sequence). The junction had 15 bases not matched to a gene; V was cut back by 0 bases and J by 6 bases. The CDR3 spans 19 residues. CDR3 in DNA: TGTGCCAGCAGTTTATCTTCGGCAGGGGGCGGTATCGTCGATGAAAAACTGTTTTTT. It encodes CASSLSSAGGGIVDEKLFF.

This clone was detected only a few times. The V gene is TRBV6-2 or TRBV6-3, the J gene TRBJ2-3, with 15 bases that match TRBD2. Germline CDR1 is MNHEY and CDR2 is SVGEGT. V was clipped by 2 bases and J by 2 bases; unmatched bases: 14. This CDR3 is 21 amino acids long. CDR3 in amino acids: CASSYPGLAGGPLGSTDTQYF. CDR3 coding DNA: TGTGCCAGCAGTTACCCAGGACTAGCGGGAGGGCCGTTAGGATCCACAGATACGCAGTATTTT.

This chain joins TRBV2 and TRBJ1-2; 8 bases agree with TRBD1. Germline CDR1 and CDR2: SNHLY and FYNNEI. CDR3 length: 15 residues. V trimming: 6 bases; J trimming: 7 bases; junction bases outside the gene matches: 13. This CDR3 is CASSGQGGISRGYTF. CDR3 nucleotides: TGTGCCAGCAGCGGACAGGGAGGTATTTCCCGTGGCTACACCTTC.

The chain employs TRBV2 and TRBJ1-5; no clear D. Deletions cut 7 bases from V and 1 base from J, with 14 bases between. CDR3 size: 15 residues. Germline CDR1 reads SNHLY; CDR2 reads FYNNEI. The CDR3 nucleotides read TGTGCCAGCACCCCAGGACGGGGAAGCAATCAGCCCCAGCATTTT. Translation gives CASTPGRGSNQPQHF.

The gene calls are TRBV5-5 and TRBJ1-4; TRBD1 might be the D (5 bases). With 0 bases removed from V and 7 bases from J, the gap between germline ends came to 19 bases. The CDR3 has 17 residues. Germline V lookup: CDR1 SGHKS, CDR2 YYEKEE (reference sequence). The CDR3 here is CASSLGDGSRQGEKLFF. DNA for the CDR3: TGTGCCAGCAGCTTGGGTGACGGCTCACGGCAGGGTGAAAAACTGTTTTTT. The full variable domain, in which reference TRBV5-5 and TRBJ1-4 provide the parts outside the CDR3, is DAGVTQSPTHLIKTRGQQVTLRCSPISGHKSVSWYQQVLGQGPQFIFQYYEKEERGRGNFPDRFSARQFPNYSSELNVNALLLGDSALYLCASSLGDGSRQGEKLFFGSGTQLSVL.

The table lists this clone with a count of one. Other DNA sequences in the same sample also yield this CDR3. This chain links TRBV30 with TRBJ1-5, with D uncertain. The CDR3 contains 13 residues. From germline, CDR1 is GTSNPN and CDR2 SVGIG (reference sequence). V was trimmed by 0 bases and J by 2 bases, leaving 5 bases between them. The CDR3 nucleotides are TGTGCCTGGAGTGTACGAGGCAATCAGCCCCAGCATTTT. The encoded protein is CAWSVRGNQPQHF.